This TCR beta chain was identified during a study of blood T cells in healthy people across ages. V was shortened by 1 base and J by 0 bases, with 7 bases between the two germline ends. Per germline, CDR1 SQVTM and CDR2 ANQGSEA. The CDR3 covers 14 residues. A remark on this clonotype: Antigen: not known. This could be a read error, since a much larger clone is one nucleotide away.

Study-wide findings and caveats: Donor CMV status, an unknown factor, possibly confounded changes in expanded clonotypes. Diversity was higher, and naive CD4+ cells more numerous, in long-lived donors than in aged donors. Age showed a roughly linear inverse relationship with TCR beta diversity per million T cells.

The authors ran a second PCR of about 6 to 11 cycles using a sample-barcoded 5' primer and a J-beta primer mix. MiXCR was run by TCRdb on the 5' RACE reads, yielding one entry per CDR3 protein. This table has about 1.5 million distinct CDR3 sequences, around 40% appearing once. Sample: blood. The sequence derives from a woman aged 18-30 years in good health. The V gene is TRBV29-1, the J gene TRBJ2-1, with D uncertain. CDR3 region: CSVEGMISYNEQFF. The CDR3 DNA reads as TGCAGCGTTGAAGGGATGATCTCCTACAATGAGCAGTTCTTC.